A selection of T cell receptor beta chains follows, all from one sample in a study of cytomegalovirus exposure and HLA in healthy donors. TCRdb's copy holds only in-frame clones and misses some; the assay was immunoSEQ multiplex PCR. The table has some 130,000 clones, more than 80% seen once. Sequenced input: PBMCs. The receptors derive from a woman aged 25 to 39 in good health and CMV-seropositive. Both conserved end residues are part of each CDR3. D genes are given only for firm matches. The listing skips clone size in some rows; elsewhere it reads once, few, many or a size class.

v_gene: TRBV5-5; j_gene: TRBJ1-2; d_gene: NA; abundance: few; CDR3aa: CASSLSGYGYTF; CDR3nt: TGTGCCAGCAGCTTGTCGGGCTATGGCTACACCTTC
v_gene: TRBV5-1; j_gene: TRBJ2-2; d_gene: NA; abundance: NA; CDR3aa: CASSPDRPNTGELFF; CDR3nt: TGCGCCAGCAGCCCTGACAGACCTAACACCGGGGAGCTGTTTTTT
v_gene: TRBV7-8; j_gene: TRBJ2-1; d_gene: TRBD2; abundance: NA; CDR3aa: CASSGTSVNNEQFF; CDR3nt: TGTGCCAGCTCCGGGACTAGCGTCAACAATGAGCAGTTCTTC
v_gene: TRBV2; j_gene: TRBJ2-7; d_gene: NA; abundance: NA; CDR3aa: CASQGSGFSYEQYF; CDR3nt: TGTGCCAGCCAAGGGAGCGGCTTCTCCTACGAGCAGTACTTC
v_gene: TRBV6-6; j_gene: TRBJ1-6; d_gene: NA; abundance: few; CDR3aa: CASSYFLRGQNSPLHF; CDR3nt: TGTGCCAGCAGTTACTTCCTTCGGGGACAAAATTCACCCCTCCACTTT
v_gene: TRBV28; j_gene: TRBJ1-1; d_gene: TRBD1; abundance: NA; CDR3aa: CASRDWGDRTLREAFF; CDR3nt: TGTGCCAGCAGGGATTGGGGGGACAGGACCCTGCGTGAAGCTTTCTTT
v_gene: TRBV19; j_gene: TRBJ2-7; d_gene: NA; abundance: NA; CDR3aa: CASGLAPYEQYF; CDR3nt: TGTGCCTCGGGATTAGCGCCGTACGAGCAGTACTTC
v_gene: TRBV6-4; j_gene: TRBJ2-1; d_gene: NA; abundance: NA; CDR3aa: CASSDRDNNEQFF; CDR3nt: TGTGCCAGCAGTGACCGGGACAACAATGAGCAGTTCTTC
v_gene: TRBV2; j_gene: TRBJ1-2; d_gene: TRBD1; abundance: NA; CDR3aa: CASSRAGQGGGGYTF; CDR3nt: TGTGCCAGCAGTAGAGCGGGACAGGGTGGTGGCGGCTACACCTTC
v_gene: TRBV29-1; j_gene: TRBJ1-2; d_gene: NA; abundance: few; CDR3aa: CSVGPGGDGYTF; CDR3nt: TGCAGCGTTGGACCGGGGGGGGATGGCTACACCTTC
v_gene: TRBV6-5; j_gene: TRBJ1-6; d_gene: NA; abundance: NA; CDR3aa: CASSYGSGALNSPLHF; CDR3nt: TGTGCCAGCAGTTACGGGAGCGGGGCCCTAAATTCACCCCTCCACTTT
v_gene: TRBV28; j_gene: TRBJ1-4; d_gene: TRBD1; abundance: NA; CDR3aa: CASSSPRTGKNEKLFF; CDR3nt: TGTGCCAGCAGTTCCCCCCGGACAGGGAAGAATGAAAAACTGTTTTTT
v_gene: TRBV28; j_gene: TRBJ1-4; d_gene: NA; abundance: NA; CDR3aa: CAARGSAWEKLFF; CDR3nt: TGTGCCGCCCGGGGGTCAGCATGGGAAAAACTGTTTTTT
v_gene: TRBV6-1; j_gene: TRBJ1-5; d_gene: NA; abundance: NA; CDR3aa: CASSESGLSNQPQHF; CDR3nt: TGTGCCAGCAGTGAAAGTGGACTCAGCAATCAGCCCCAGCATTTT
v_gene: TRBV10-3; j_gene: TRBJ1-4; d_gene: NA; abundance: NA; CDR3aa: CAISDGLNLEKLFF; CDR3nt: TGTGCCATCAGTGATGGACTTAACCTTGAAAAACTGTTTTTT
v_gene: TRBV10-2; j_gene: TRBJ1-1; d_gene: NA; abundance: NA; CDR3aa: CASRTSGDTEAFF; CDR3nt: TGCGCCAGCAGGACCTCGGGAGACACTGAAGCTTTCTTT
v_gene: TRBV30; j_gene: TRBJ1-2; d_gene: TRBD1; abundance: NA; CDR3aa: CAWSLQGNYGYTF; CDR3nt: TGTGCCTGGTCCCTACAGGGGAACTATGGCTACACCTTC
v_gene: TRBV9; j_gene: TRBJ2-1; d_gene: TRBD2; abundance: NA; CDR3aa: CASSVSLGGGSYNEQFF; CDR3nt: TGTGCCAGCAGCGTCTCCCTCGGGGGGGGCTCCTACAATGAGCAGTTCTTC
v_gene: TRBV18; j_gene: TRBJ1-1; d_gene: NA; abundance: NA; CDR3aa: CASSPSGFLDTEAFF; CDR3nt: TGTGCCAGCTCACCAAGCGGTTTTTTAGACACTGAAGCTTTCTTT
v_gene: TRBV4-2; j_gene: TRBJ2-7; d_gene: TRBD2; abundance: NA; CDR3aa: CASSQEERGAYEQYF; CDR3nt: TGTGCCAGCAGCCAAGAGGAGCGGGGGGCCTACGAGCAGTACTTC
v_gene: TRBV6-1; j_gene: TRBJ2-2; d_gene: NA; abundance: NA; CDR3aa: CASSGLVRGLAGELFF; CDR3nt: TGTGCCAGCAGTGGACTGGTCCGGGGTCTTGCCGGGGAGCTGTTTTTT
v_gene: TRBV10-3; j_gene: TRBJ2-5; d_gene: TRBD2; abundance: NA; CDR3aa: CAISGLAGGRETQYF; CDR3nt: TGTGCCATCAGTGGGCTAGCGGGGGGGCGGGAGACCCAGTACTTC
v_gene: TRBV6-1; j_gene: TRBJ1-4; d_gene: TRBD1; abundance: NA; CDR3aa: CASSERTGGRTNEKLFF; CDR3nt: TGTGCCAGCAGTGAACGGACAGGGGGTAGAACTAATGAAAAACTGTTTTTT
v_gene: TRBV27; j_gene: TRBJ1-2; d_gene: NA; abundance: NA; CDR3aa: CASSLRSSNYGYTF; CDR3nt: TGTGCCAGCAGTTTGCGGAGCAGCAACTATGGCTACACCTTC
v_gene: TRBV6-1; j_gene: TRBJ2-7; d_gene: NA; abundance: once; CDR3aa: CASKPSSYEQYF; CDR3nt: TGTGCCAGCAAACCGAGCTCCTACGAGCAGTACTTC
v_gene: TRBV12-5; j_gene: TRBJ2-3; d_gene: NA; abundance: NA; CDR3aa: CARERWTQYF; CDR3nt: TGTGCTAGGGAGAGGTGGACGCAGTATTTT
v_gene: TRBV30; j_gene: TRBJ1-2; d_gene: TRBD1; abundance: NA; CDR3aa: CASNLQGEGYTF; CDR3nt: TGTGCCTCAAATCTACAGGGGGAGGGCTACACCTTC
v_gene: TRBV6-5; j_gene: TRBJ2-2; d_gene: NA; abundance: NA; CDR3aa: CASSYRGGLRPGELFF; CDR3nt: TGTGCCAGCAGTTATAGGGGCGGACTACGCCCCGGGGAGCTGTTTTTT
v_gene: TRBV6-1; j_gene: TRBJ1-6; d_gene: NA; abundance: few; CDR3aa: CASSDLGRNSPLHF; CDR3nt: TGTGCCAGCAGTGACCTCGGGAGGAATTCACCCCTCCACTTT
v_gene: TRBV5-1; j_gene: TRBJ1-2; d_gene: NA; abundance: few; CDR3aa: CASSLSGAMANYGYTF; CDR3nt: TGCGCCAGCAGCTTGTCCGGAGCGATGGCTAACTATGGCTACACCTTC
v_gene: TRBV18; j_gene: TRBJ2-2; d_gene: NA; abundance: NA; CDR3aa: CASSPQGGITGELFF; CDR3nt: TGTGCCAGCTCACCGCAGGGCGGGATCACCGGGGAGCTGTTTTTT
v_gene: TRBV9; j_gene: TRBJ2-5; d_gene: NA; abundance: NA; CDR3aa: CASSPGLDLETQYF; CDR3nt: TGTGCCAGCAGCCCGGGACTGGACTTAGAGACCCAGTACTTC
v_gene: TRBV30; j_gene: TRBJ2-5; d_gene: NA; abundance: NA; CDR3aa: CAWSGPQEAQYF; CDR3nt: TGTGCCTGGAGTGGGCCGCAAGAGGCCCAGTACTTC
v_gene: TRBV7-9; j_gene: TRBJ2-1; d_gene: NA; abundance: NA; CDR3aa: CASSPQGSSYNEQFF; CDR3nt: TGTGCCAGCAGCCCACAGGGCAGCTCCTACAATGAGCAGTTCTTC
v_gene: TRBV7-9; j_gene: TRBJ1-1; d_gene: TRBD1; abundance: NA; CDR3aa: CASSPMTGSGTEAFF; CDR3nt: TGTGCCAGCAGCCCAATGACAGGGTCGGGCACTGAAGCTTTCTTT
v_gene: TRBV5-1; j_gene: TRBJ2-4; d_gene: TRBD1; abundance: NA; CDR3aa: CASSSGTVLAKNIQYF; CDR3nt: TGCGCCAGCAGCTCTGGGACAGTACTAGCCAAAAACATTCAGTACTTC
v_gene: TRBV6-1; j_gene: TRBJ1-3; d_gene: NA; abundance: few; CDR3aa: CASKEGNAGNTIYF; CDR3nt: TGTGCCAGCAAGGAGGGGAACGCTGGAAACACCATATATTTT
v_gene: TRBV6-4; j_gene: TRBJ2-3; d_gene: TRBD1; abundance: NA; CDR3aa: CASSGRQGKVDTQYF; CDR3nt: TGTGCCAGCAGTGGCAGACAGGGGAAGGTAGATACGCAGTATTTT
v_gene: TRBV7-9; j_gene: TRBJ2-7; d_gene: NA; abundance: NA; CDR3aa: CASSSRTDEQYF; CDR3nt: TGTGCCAGCAGCTCCCGGACAGACGAGCAGTACTTC
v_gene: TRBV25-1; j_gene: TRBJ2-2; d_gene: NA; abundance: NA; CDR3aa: CASSEFEGGTLNTGELFF; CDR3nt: TGTGCCAGCAGTGAATTTGAGGGGGGGACATTGAACACCGGGGAGCTGTTTTTT
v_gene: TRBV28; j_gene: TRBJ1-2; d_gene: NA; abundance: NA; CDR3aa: CASSLAYGYTF; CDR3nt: TGTGCCAGCAGTCTGGCATATGGCTACACCTTC
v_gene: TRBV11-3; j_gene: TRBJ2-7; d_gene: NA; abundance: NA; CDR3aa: CASSSLAVSSYEQYF; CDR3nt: TGTGCCAGCAGCTCTTTAGCGGTCAGCTCCTACGAGCAGTACTTC
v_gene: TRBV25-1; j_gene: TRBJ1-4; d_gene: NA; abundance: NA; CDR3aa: CASSESAGNEKLFF; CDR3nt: TGTGCCAGCAGTGAATCGGCAGGGAATGAAAAACTGTTTTTT
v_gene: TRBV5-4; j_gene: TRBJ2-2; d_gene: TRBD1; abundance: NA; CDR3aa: CASSVYRGPRWAGELFF; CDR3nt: TGTGCCAGCAGCGTTTACAGGGGACCGCGGTGGGCCGGGGAGCTGTTTTTT
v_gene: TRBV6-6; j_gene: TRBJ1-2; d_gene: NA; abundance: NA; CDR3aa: CASSYSNEGYTF; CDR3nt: TGTGCCAGCAGTTACTCGAATGAGGGCTACACCTTC
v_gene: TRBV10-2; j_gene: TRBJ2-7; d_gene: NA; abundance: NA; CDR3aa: CASSTGTYEQYF; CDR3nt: TGCGCCAGCAGTACAGGAACCTACGAGCAGTACTTC
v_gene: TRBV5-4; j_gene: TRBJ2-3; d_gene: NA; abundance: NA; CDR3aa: CASSLGGRRTDTQYF; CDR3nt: TGTGCCAGCAGCTTGGGTGGGCGTCGCACAGATACGCAGTATTTT
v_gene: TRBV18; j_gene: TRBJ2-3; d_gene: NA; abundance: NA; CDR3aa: CASSDRLSTDTQYF; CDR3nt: TGTGCCAGCTCAGACAGGCTAAGCACAGATACGCAGTATTTT
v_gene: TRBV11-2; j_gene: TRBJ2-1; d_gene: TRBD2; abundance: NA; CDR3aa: CASSPIKREGQYEQFF; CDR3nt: TGTGCCAGCAGCCCTATCAAGCGGGAGGGCCAGTATGAGCAGTTCTTC
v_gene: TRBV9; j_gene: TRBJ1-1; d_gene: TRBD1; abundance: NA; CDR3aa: CASSVEVGGAGNTEAFF; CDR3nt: TGTGCCAGCAGCGTAGAGGTAGGGGGCGCGGGGAACACTGAAGCTTTCTTT
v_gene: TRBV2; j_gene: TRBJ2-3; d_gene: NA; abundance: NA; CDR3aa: CASWLGNTQYF; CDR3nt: TGTGCCAGCTGGCTCGGGAATACGCAGTATTTT
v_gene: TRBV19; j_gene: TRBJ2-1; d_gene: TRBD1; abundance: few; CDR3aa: CASSPGTGRAYNEQFF; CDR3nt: TGTGCCAGTAGCCCCGGGACAGGCCGGGCCTACAATGAGCAGTTCTTC
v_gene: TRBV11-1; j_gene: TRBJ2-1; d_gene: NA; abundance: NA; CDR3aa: CASSFDNEQFF; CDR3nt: TGTGCCAGCAGCTTCGACAATGAGCAGTTCTTC
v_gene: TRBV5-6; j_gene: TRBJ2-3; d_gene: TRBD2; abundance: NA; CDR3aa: CASETSGTDTQYF; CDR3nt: TGTGCCAGCGAGACTAGCGGGACAGATACGCAGTATTTT